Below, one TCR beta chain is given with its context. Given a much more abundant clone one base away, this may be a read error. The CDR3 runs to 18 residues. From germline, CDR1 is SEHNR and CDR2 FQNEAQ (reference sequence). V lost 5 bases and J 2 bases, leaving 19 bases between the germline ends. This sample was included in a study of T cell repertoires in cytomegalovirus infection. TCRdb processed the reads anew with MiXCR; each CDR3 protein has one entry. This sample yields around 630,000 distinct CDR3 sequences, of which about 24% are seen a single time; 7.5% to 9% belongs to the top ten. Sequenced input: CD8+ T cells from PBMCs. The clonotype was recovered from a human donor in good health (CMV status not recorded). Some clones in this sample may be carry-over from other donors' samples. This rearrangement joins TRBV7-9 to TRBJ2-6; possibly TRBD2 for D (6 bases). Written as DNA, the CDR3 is TGTGCCAGCAGCGTCTCGCGGGAAAGAGTGGCTGGGGCCAACGTCCTGACTTTC. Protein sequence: CASSVSRERVAGANVLTF.